The text below deals with one T cell receptor (beta chain). The antigen remains unidentified. The sample is drawn from a study of T cell responses to AZD1222 COVID-19 vaccine. Sequencing was performed with immunoSEQ multiplex PCR; in TCRdb, only in-frame clones are kept and a portion is missing. The data hold more than 95,000 clones, with 70% to 90% observed a single time. Per germline, CDR1 SEHNR and CDR2 FQNEAQ (reference sequence). There are 12 residues in the CDR3. V gave up 4 bases and J gave up 15 bases; unmatched junction bases: 4. Study-level results: Donors in the cohort were predominantly white British and more often female, and clonal diversity was possibly underestimated. The study found Spike-specific TCR breadth and depth rose after two AZD1222 doses. Repertoires were sampled only after the peak T cell response.

This specimen was peripheral blood, taken on day 0 of AZD1222 vaccination. The rearrangement joins TRBV7-9 to TRBJ1-4; 11 bases map to TRBD1. This sequence originates from an adult in good health. CDR3 sequence: CASSWGQGDVFF. DNA of the CDR3: TGTGCCAGCAGCTGGGGACAGGGGGATGTGTTTTTT.